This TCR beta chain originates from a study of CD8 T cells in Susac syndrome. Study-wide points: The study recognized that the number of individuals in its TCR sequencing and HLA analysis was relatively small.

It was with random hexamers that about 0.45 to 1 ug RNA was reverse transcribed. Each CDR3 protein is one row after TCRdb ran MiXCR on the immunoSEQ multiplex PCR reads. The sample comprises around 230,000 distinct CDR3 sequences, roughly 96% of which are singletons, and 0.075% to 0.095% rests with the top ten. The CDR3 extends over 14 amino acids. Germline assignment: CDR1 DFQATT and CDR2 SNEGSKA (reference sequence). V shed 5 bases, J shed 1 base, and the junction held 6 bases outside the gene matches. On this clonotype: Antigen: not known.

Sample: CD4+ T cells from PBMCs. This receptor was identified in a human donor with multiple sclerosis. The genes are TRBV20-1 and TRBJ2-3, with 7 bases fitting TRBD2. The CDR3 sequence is CSAETTSGTDTQYF. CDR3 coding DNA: TGCAGTGCTGAAACAACTAGCGGCACAGATACGCAGTATTTT.